The sequence of this T cell receptor (beta chain) was determined in a study of T cell responses to AZD1222 COVID-19 vaccine. Study outcomes and limitations: Baseline antibody screening turned up just a handful of seropositive AZD1222 recipients.

Sequencing was performed with immunoSEQ multiplex PCR; in TCRdb, only in-frame clones are kept and a portion is missing. The table lists some 120,000 clones, 84% of them singletons. The germline V gene encodes CDR1 ENHRY and CDR2 SYGVKD. CDR3 length: 13 amino acids. V lost 8 bases and J 8 bases, leaving 18 bases between the germline ends. Regarding this clone: Its specificity is not known.

The sample was peripheral blood, taken on day 0 of AZD1222 vaccination. The chain couples TRBV10-3 to TRBJ1-2; D perhaps matches TRBD1 (5 bases). The receptor's source is an adult in good health. The CDR3 loop is CAIAGVGWKGYTF. CDR3 nucleotide sequence: TGTGCCATCGCGGGGGTCGGGTGGAAAGGCTACACCTTC.